The rows below give T cell receptor beta chains drawn from one sample of a study of early T cells in non-severe SARS-CoV-2 infection. Each CDR3 protein is one row after TCRdb ran MiXCR on the 5' RACE reads. The sample holds 55,000 to 75,000 distinct CDR3 sequences, 12% seen once. The specimen sequenced was whole blood. The receptors here all came from an adult who was a healthcare worker with PCR-confirmed SARS-CoV-2 infection or an uninfected control (not recorded which). Both conserved end residues are part of each CDR3. The D gene is left open where the match is weak. Clone size appears in some rows only: once, few, many, or a class for an expanded clone.

clone_size,d_call,j_call,v_call,cdr3_aa,cdr3_nt
many,TRBD2,TRBJ2-2,TRBV9,CASSAAGSGGLAGAGELFF,TGTGCCAGCAGCGCGGCAGGGAGTGGGGGACTAGCGGGAGCAGGGGAGCTGTTTTTT
many,TRBD2,TRBJ2-1,TRBV2,CASRSSGGSYNEQFF,TGTGCCAGCAGGTCGTCGGGGGGCTCCTACAATGAGCAGTTCTTC
many,-,TRBJ2-7,TRBV28,CASSLGHSYEQYF,TGTGCCAGCAGTTTGGGACACTCTTACGAGCAGTACTTC
many,-,TRBJ2-3,TRBV29-1,CSVGLRGTDTQYF,TGCAGCGTTGGACTCCGCGGCACAGATACGCAGTATTTT
many,TRBD2,TRBJ2-2,TRBV7-9,CASSLGLAGDTGELFF,TGTGCCAGCAGCTTAGGCCTAGCGGGAGACACCGGGGAGCTGTTTTTT
many,TRBD2,TRBJ2-3,TRBV10-3,CAISESSGGVNTQYF,TGTGCCATCAGTGAATCTAGCGGGGGTGTAAATACGCAGTATTTT
many,-,TRBJ1-1,TRBV28,CASSLPNTEAFF,TGTGCCAGCAGTTTGCCCAACACTGAAGCTTTCTTT
many,-,TRBJ2-5,TRBV20-1,CSASGRRKETQYF,TGCAGTGCTAGCGGTCGGAGGAAAGAGACCCAGTACTTC
-,-,TRBJ1-1,TRBV29-1,CSERTVMNTEAFF,TGCAGCGAAAGGACAGTAATGAACACTGAAGCTTTCTTT
many,-,TRBJ2-7,TRBV13,CASSSGRQYEQYF,TGTGCCAGCAGCTCGGGACGGCAATACGAGCAGTACTTC
few,TRBD1,TRBJ2-3,TRBV7-2,CASSLGRGHGDTQYF,TGTGCCAGCAGCTTAGGCAGGGGGCATGGAGATACGCAGTATTTT
many,-,TRBJ2-3,TRBV5-1,CASILRDTQYF,TGCGCCAGCATCCTCCGAGATACGCAGTATTTT
-,-,TRBJ1-2,TRBV24-1,CATSDTTGYYGYTF,TGTGCCACCAGTGATACCACAGGGTACTATGGCTACACCTTC
many,-,TRBJ2-1,TRBV6-4,CASSKGTEPYNEQFF,TGTGCCAGCAGTAAAGGAACAGAACCCTACAATGAGCAGTTCTTC
many,-,TRBJ1-6,TRBV5-1,CASSFSSVKSSYNSPLHF,TGCGCCAGCAGCTTCTCGTCGGTAAAGAGCTCCTATAATTCACCCCTCCACTTT
many,-,TRBJ2-5,TRBV28,CASRERTGVQETQYF,TGTGCCAGCAGGGAAAGAACAGGAGTCCAAGAGACCCAGTACTTC
many,-,TRBJ2-7,TRBV27,CASSRQRSSYEQYF,TGTGCCAGCAGCCGTCAGCGGAGCTCCTACGAGCAGTACTTC
many,-,TRBJ1-4,TRBV18,CASSPGNEKLFF,TGTGCCAGCTCACCAGGGAACGAAAAACTGTTTTTT
many,TRBD2,TRBJ2-2,TRBV12-3/TRBV12-4,CASNVGGLAEMFF,TGTGCCAGCAACGTTGGGGGACTAGCGGAGATGTTTTTT
many,-,TRBJ1-5,TRBV25-1,CASSGWPREQPQHF,TGTGCCAGCAGTGGGTGGCCACGGGAGCAGCCCCAGCATTTT
-,-,TRBJ2-7,TRBV10-3,CAIRWDQEQYF,TGTGCCATCAGATGGGACCAGGAGCAGTACTTC
-,TRBD1,TRBJ2-6,TRBV29-1,CSVGGQGAPGANVLTF,TGCAGCGTTGGCGGACAGGGGGCGCCTGGGGCCAACGTCCTGACTTTC
many,-,TRBJ1-2,TRBV29-1,CSVDSWGADGYTF,TGCAGCGTTGATTCATGGGGGGCTGATGGCTACACCTTC
many,-,TRBJ1-5,TRBV24-1,CATSVSKVDINQPQHF,TGTGCCACCAGTGTAAGTAAGGTGGATATCAATCAGCCCCAGCATTTT
few,-,TRBJ2-1,TRBV28,CASTQRVSYNEQFF,TGTGCCAGCACCCAGCGGGTCTCCTACAATGAGCAGTTCTTC
-,-,TRBJ1-1,TRBV12-3/TRBV12-4,CASRTGSYTEAFF,TGTGCCAGCAGAACCGGGTCTTACACTGAAGCTTTCTTT
many,TRBD1,TRBJ2-2,TRBV7-8,CASSWDRMNTGELFF,TGTGCCAGCAGCTGGGACAGGATGAACACCGGGGAGCTGTTTTTT